One and the same sample provided the 2 T cell receptor beta chains below, sequenced in a study of CD8 T cells in ankylosing spondylitis. TCRdb recomputed calls from the 5' RACE reads with MiXCR, one row per CDR3 protein. Counted here are around 53,000 distinct CDR3 sequences, approximately 7% occurring once; the ten biggest clones make up approximately 8%. The sample was blood, either unsorted or a sorted T cell fraction (not recorded which). These receptors all stem from a female donor with ankylosing spondylitis or in good health (not recorded which).

There are many counts of this clonotype. This rearrangement joins TRBV5-1 to TRBJ1-1; weak D call: TRBD1 (6 bases). Deletions cut 0 bases from V and 7 bases from J, with 10 bases between. The CDR3 is 13 residues long. Germline V gives CDR1 SGHRS, CDR2 YFSETQ. Here the CDR3 reads CASSLGTEDEAFF. The CDR3 DNA is TGCGCCAGCAGCTTGGGGACAGAGGATGAAGCTTTCTTT.

This clonotype was found many times. The chain is built from TRBV6-1 and TRBJ1-1; D is uncertain. Germline V lookup: CDR1 MNHNS, CDR2 SASEGT. The V gene lost 5 bases and the J gene lost 3 bases, with 16 bases spanning the gap. The CDR3 is 15 amino acids. This chain's CDR3 is CASSPMEAGDTEAFF. As DNA, the CDR3 is TGTGCCAGCAGTCCTATGGAGGCCGGGGACACTGAAGCTTTCTTT.